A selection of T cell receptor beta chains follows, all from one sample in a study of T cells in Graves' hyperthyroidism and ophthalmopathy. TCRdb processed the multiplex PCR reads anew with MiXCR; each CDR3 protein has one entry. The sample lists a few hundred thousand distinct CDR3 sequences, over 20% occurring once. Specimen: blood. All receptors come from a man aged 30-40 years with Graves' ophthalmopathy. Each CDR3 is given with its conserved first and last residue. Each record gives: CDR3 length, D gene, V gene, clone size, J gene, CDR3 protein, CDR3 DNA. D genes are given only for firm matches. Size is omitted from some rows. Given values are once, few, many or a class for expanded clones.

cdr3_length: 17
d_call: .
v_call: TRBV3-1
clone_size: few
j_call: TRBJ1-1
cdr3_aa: CAGSQERAGVLNTEAFF
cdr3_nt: TGTGCCGGCAGCCAAGAGCGTGCGGGGGTGCTGAACACTGAAGCTTTCTTT

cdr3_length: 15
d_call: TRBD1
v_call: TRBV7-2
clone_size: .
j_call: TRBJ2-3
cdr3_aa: CASSSTGASTDTQYF
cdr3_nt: TGTGCCAGCAGCTCCACAGGGGCTAGCACAGATACGCAGTATTTT

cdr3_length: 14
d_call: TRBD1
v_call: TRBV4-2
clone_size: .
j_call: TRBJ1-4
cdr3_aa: CASSQVTGNEKLFF
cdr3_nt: TGTGCCAGCAGCCAAGTGACAGGGAATGAAAAACTGTTTTTT

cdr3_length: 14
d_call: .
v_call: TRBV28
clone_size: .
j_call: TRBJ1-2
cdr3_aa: CASQGQPNNYGYTF
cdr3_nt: TGTGCCAGCCAAGGACAGCCTAATAACTATGGCTACACCTTC

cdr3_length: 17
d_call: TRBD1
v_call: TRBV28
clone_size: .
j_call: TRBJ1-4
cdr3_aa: CASSSTTRGLANEKLFF
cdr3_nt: TGTGCCAGCAGTTCGACTACCAGGGGGCTGGCTAATGAAAAACTGTTTTTT

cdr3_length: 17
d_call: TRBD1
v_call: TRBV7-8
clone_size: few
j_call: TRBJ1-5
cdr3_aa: CASSLGERDRGHQPQHF
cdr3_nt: TGTGCCAGCAGCTTAGGGGAGCGGGACAGGGGGCATCAGCCCCAGCATTTT

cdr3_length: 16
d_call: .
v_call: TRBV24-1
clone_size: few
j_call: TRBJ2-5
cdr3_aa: CATSDSGAVGGETQYF
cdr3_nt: TGTGCCACCAGTGATTCAGGGGCGGTCGGCGGAGAGACCCAGTACTTC

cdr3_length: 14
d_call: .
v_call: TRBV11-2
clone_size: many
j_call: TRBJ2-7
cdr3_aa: CASSLAAGPYEQYF
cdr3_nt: TGTGCCAGCAGCTTAGCAGCGGGCCCCTACGAGCAGTACTTC

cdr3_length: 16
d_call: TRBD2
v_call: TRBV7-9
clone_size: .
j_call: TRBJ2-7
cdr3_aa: CASSGFRGLASHEQYF
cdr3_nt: TGTGCCAGCAGCGGTTTTCGAGGACTAGCATCCCACGAGCAGTACTTC

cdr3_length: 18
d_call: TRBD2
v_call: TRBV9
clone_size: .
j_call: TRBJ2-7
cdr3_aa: CASSVPGLAGGDLYEQYF
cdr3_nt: TGTGCCAGCAGCGTCCCCGGACTAGCGGGAGGGGATCTCTACGAGCAGTACTTC

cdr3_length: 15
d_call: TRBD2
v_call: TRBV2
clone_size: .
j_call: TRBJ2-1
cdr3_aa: CASSGSGGTYNEQFF
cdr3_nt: TGTGCCAGCAGTGGCAGCGGGGGGACCTACAATGAGCAGTTCTTC

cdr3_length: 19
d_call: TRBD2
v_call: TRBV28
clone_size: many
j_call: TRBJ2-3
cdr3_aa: CASSLWGYGVREGADTQYF
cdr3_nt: TGTGCCAGCAGTTTATGGGGGTATGGCGTCCGGGAGGGAGCAGATACGCAGTATTTT

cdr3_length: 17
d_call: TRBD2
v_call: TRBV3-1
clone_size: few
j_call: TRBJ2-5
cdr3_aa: CASSQASGTRLRETLYF
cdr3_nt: TGTGCCAGCAGCCAAGCATCCGGGACTAGATTAAGAGAGACCCTGTACTTC

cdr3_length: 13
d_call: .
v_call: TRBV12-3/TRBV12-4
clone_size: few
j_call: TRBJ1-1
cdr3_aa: CASIGGDRAEAFF
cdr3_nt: TGTGCCAGCATCGGGGGGGATCGGGCTGAAGCTTTCTTT

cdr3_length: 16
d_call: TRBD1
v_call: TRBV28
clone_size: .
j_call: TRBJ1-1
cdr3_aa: CASSFPKTGRNTEAFF
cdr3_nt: TGTGCCAGCAGTTTTCCCAAGACAGGGCGGAACACTGAAGCTTTCTTT

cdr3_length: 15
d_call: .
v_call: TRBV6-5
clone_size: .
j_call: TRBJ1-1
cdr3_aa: CASSYGFQLNTEAFF
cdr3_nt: TGTGCCAGCAGTTACGGGTTCCAGTTGAACACTGAAGCTTTCTTT

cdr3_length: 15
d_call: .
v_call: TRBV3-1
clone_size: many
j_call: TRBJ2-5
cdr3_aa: CASSQERTYEETQYF
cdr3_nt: TGTGCCAGCAGCCAAGAGAGGACTTACGAAGAGACCCAGTACTTC

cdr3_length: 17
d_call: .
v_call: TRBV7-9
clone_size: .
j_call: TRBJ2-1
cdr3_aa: CASSLPPLGGLYNEQFF
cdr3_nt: TGTGCCAGCAGCCTACCCCCTCTGGGGGGGCTCTACAATGAGCAGTTCTTC

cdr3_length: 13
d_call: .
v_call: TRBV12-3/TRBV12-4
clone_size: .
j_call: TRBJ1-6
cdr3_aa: CASSLGGFSPLHF
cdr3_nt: TGTGCCAGCAGTTTGGGGGGGTTCTCACCCCTCCACTTT

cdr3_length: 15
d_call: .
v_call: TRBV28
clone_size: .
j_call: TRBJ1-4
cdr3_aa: CASSWGGRLSEKLFF
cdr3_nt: TGTGCCAGCAGTTGGGGGGGGCGTTTAAGTGAAAAACTGTTTTTT

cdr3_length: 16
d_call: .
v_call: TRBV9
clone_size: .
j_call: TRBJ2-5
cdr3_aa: CASSVGGQGMQETQYF
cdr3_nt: TGTGCCAGCAGCGTAGGTGGGCAAGGCATGCAAGAGACCCAGTACTTC

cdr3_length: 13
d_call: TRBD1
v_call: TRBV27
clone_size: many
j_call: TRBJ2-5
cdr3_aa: CASVDRDQETQYF
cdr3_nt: TGTGCCAGCGTAGACAGGGACCAAGAGACCCAGTACTTC

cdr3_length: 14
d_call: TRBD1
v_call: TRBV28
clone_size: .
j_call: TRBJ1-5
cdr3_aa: CASSFTGVKRPQHF
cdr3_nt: TGTGCCAGCAGTTTTACAGGGGTGAAGAGGCCCCAGCATTTT

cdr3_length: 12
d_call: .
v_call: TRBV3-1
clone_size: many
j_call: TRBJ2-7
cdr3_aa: CASSQGAYEQYF
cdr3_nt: TGTGCCAGCAGCCAAGGGGCGTACGAGCAGTACTTC

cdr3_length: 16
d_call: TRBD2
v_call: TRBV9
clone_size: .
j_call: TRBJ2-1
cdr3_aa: CASSVGLAGGDNEQFF
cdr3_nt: TGTGCCAGCAGCGTAGGACTAGCGGGAGGGGACAATGAGCAGTTCTTC

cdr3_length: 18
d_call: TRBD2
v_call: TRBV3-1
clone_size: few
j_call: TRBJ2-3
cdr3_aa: CASSQDLPIAGGPDTQYF
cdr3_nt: TGTGCCAGCAGCCAAGATCTACCTATAGCGGGAGGGCCGGATACGCAGTATTTT

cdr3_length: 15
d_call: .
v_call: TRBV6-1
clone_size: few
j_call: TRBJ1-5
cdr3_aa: CASSAQGRGNQPQHF
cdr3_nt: TGTGCCAGCAGTGCTCAGGGTCGGGGCAATCAGCCCCAGCATTTT

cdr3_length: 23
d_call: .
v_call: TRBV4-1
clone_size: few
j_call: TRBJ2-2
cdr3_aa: CASSQGAKPRHPGDPRWTGELFF
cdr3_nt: TGCGCCAGCAGCCAGGGGGCTAAGCCGCGCCACCCAGGGGACCCCCGGTGGACCGGGGAGCTGTTTTTT

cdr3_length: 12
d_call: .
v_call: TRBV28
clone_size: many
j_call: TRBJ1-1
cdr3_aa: CASSELDTEAFF
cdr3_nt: TGTGCCAGCAGTGAATTGGACACTGAAGCTTTCTTT

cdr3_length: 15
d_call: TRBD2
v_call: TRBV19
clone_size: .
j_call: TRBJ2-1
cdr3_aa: CASSAGTSGYNEQFF
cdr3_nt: TGTGCCAGTAGCGCCGGGACTAGCGGGTACAATGAGCAGTTCTTC